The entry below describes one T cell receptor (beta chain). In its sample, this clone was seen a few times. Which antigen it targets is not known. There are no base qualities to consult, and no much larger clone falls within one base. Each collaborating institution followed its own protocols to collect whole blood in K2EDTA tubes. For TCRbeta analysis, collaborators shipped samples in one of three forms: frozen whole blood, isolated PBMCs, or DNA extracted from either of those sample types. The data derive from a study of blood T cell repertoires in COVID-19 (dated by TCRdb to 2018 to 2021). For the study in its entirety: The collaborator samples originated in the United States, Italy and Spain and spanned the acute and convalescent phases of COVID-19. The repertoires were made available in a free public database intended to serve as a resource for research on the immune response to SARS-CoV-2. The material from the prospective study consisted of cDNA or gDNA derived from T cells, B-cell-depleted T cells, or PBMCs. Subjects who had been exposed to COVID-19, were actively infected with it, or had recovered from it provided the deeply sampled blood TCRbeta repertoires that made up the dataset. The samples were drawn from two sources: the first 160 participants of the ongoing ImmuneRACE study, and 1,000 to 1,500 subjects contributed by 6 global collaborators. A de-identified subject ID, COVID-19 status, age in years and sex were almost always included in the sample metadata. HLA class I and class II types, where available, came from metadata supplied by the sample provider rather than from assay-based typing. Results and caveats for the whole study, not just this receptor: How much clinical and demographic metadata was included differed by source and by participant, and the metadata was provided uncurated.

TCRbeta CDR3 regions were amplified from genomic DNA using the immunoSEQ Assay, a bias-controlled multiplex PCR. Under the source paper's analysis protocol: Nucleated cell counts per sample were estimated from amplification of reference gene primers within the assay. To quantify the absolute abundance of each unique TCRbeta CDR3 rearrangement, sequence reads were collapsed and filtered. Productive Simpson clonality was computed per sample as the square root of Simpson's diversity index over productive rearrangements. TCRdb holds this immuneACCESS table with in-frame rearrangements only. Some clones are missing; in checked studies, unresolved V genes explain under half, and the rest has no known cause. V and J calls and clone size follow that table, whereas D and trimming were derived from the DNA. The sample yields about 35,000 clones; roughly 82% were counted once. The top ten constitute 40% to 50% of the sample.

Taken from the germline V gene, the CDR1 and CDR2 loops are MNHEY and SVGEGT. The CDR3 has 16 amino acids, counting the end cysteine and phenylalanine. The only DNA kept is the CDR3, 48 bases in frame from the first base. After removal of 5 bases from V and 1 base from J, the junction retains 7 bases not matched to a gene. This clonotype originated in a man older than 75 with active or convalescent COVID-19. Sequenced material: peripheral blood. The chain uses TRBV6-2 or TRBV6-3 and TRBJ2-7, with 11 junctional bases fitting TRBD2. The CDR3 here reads CASSVWTSGQSYEQYF. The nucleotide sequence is TGTGCCAGCAGTGTATGGACTAGCGGGCAATCCTACGAGCAGTACTTC.